The clone carrying this T cell receptor (beta chain) has just one count. The data originate from a study of identical twins' blood T cells. TCR cDNA libraries came from RNA via a modified published protocol. Both ends of each TCR cDNA library bore sample-specific barcodes. One entry per CDR3 protein results from TCRdb running MiXCR on the 5' RACE reads. The table has around 380,000 distinct CDR3 sequences, around 30% seen once. The three twin pairs were reared together, likely meeting the same infections. CDR1 is SNHLY, CDR2 FYNNEI, per germline. The germline V and J ends were trimmed by 3 bases and 4 bases, with 12 bases remaining between them. The CDR3 covers 14 residues.

This clonotype was sampled from a woman aged 18-49 years in good health. Sequencing was carried out using PBMCs. The V gene is TRBV2, the J gene TRBJ1-1, with TRBD1 as a possible D gene (5 bases). CDR3 sequence: CASSEYPQGTEAFF. Written as DNA, the CDR3 is TGTGCCAGCAGTGAGTATCCCCAGGGCACTGAAGCTTTCTTT.